Sequencing of this T cell receptor beta chain was carried out in a study of cytomegalovirus exposure and HLA in healthy donors (dated by TCRdb to between 2016 and 2019). Regarding the complete study: In an earlier analysis of under 750 of the donors, about 270 Gb of sequence data and 100 million or so unique TCR beta sequences from about 190 million T cells were reported. To study patterns of TCR occurrence, a later analysis re-analyzed previously published TCR beta repertoires from 500 to 850 donors and added high-resolution HLA genotyping. Among roughly 370 genotyped donors of the cohort, an average of about 240,000 unique TCR beta nucleotide sequences were sequenced per donor, roughly 20% of them non-productive. The study profiled the T cell repertoires of hundreds of subjects by immunosequencing and related them to cytomegalovirus serostatus. An early release covering roughly 580 HLA-typed donors comprised about 290 gigabases of sequencing data and approximately 85 million unique TCR sequences. Alongside the repertoire data, information on donor age, sex, ethnicity and CMV serostatus was compiled. All discovery cohort repertoires had been generated on a single sequencing platform. In an earlier analysis of 500 to 650 of the donors, high-throughput TCR beta sequencing was used to judge whether each TCR beta V gene segment behaved as functional or pseudogenic. The study combined high-throughput TCR immunosequencing, statistical association of individual TCRs with disease status, and machine learning to predict cytomegalovirus infection status. Among the roughly 430 genotyped donors, more than 70% belonged to the genetic ancestry cluster associated with self-reported Caucasian donors. The study aimed to test whether signatures of past pathogen exposure could be identified by cataloging public T cell receptors. The later analysis used no new phenotypic data to find candidate immune exposures, relying instead on TCR beta sequences and their occurrence across donors. A later genetic analysis used genome-wide SNP genotypes for about 55% of the 666 donors, treating that subset as a discovery cohort. Typing coverage varied by locus: 629-630 donors for A, B, C, DRB1 and DQB1; about 520 for DQA1; 600 to 610 for DPA1; 400 to 480 for DPB1. A separate validation cohort of approximately 120 different subjects was used in addition to the roughly 670-subject first cohort. Class I and class II HLA loci were covered by the typing at four-digit resolution. Four to six DR-DQ haplotypes were handled as single units for association and clustering because linkage in the cohort was strong. Study-level results and caveats: A later genetic analysis reported fewer N-insertions in productive TCRs among donors in an Asian-associated ancestry cluster than the roughly 620-donor mean. A later analysis associated about 18,000 TCR beta sequences with specific HLA alleles at a false discovery rate of 0.05. When HLA alleles, especially DR and DQ, strongly co-occurred, attributing TCR associations to individual alleles was difficult. The study listed approximately 150 TCR beta chains as associated with cytomegalovirus. Most TCR sequences were observed very rarely across donors, whereas some public TCRs were present in many individuals. A further reported finding was that TCR beta sequences accurately predicted the HLA-A and HLA-B alleles for most subjects in the first cohort. For the cohort, immune exposure information was limited to CMV serostatus. A group of highly shared sequence variants was considered likely to be a technical artifact of the sequencing pipeline. Because counts were too low, 15 to 20 rarely observed V segments, including chromosome 9 orphons, were left out of the earlier analysis of several hundred of the donors. In this cohort, only TCR beta chains were sequenced, and detectable features were limited by the absence of alpha or paired-chain data. In both the original and validation cohorts, the classifier was reported to diagnose cytomegalovirus status with high specificity and sensitivity. Three of the identified cytomegalovirus-associated TCR beta chains were confirmed in vitro to be specific for cytomegalovirus antigens. The presence/absence analyses assumed that sequencing depth was roughly uniform across donors, and that assumption may not be true. The authors suggested that the approach could potentially be extended to other disease states and immunological phenotypes. Because some donors lacked HLA typing at each locus, the association tests relied only on the typed subset. V-gene and J-gene trimming of TCR beta chains was associated with a missense DCLRE1C variant in a later genetic analysis, and the association was replicated in an independent cohort. In a later analysis, HLA-associated TCR beta chains showed more clonal expansion and lower generation probabilities than non-associated chains that were equally common. In a later analysis, the rate of TCR association differed among HLA loci, with DRB1 alleles having the most associated TCRs and HLA-C alleles having the fewest. Because the 87-base-pair reads could not distinguish some IMGT-functional V segments, including TRBV6-2 and TRBV6-3, those segments were excluded. According to a later analysis, parvovirus B19, influenza, CMV and Epstein-Barr virus appeared linked to several top co-occurrence clusters. In a later analysis, most CMV-associated TCR beta chains were found to appear HLA-restricted, with HLA associations seemingly driven largely by CMV exposure. An earlier analysis of approximately 570 of the donors showed that most TCR beta V segments appeared in productive rearrangements either about 90% or about 30% of the time, which broadly matched IMGT annotations. Correlated functional status among segregating V segments might be attributable to linkage disequilibrium, but an unknown experimental factor could not be ruled out.

Concerning this clone itself: The antigen it recognizes is unknown. No per-base quality is available; no much larger clone lies one base away.

The method was the immunoSEQ multiplex PCR assay. For the multiplex PCR, a mixture combining 60 forward primers for TCR Vbeta segments and 13 reverse primers for TCR Jbeta segments was used. The CDR3 region of rearranged TCR beta genes was amplified from genomic DNA by a multiplex PCR assay. The Illumina HiSeq System was used to sequence the amplified TCR beta libraries as 87-base-pair reads. In the authors' own workflow: In a later analysis, tens of millions of unique TCR beta chains were counted across the roughly 670 repertoires, and roughly 11 million of these chains were shared by at least two donors. Raw reads were error-corrected and collapsed into unique sequences with a nearest-neighbor algorithm that merged closely related sequences to remove PCR and sequencing errors. V, D and J gene segments were assigned by aligning CDR3 sequences to IMGT reference sequences. For a sequence to be retained, a match of at least six nucleotides to both a V gene segment and a J gene segment was required. Rearrangements were classified as productive when the CDR3 lacked stop codons and remained in frame with V and J, and all other rearrangements were classified as non-productive. CDR3 was defined according to IMGT convention as the region running from the second conserved V-encoded cysteine to the conserved J-encoded phenylalanine. The earlier analysis of fewer than 700 of the donors excluded sequences that lacked an unambiguous match to a single V gene segment. In an earlier analysis of approximately 590 of the donors, V segments were called functional above 56.7% productive rearrangements and were called segregating when the between-donor standard deviation exceeded 5%. A statistical classification framework was developed to diagnose cytomegalovirus status using the catalog of TCR beta chain sequences. In a later analysis, V and J genes were assigned by comparing TCR nucleotide sequences against IMGT/GENE-DB human TR gene sequences. Using the TCRdist pipeline, a later analysis assigned CDR3 sequences along with most-parsimonious VDJ recombination scenarios. A later analysis defined each TCR beta chain by its CDR3 amino acid sequence plus V-gene family, and excluded reads lacking a unique V-gene family. To address suspected cross-contamination and a sequencing artifact, a later analysis removed around 590 highly shared, low-generation-probability nucleotide sequences. For each public chain, a later analysis derived a clonal expansion index from normalized ranks of inferred template counts within each repertoire. In a later analysis, generation probabilities were computed using a VDJ recombination model fitted to out-of-frame rearrangements, and the results were checked against IGoR. Hypergeometric tests were used in a later analysis to score TCR-TCR, TCR-HLA and TCR-CMV co-occurrence, with a repertoire-size bias correction applied to the TCR pairs. A later analysis estimated false discovery rates by permuting HLA or CMV assignments 20 times. In a later analysis, co-occurring TCRs were grouped with DBSCAN, and TCRdist sequence similarity was added when clustering was performed within HLA-allele-positive subsets. Repertoires with fewer than 30,000 or more than 120,000 public chains were left out of co-occurrence clustering, as were five repertoires with anomalous nucleotide sharing. The table was pulled from immuneACCESS by TCRdb, which kept in-frame rearrangements only. Such tables lose some clones; where checked, under half of the loss comes from unresolved V genes, and the rest has no known cause. V and J calls and clone size are as listed in that table; D and trimming were resolved from the DNA. In all, the sample holds tens of thousands of clones, and around 77% of those were seen once. The top ten hold 3.5% to 4.5% of the sample.

In total, 666 healthy bone marrow donors made up the cohort. At the time of sampling, every cohort member was nominally healthy, though immune exposures that went unrecorded were likely present. The donor tested CMV seronegative, placing the donor among the roughly 400 seronegative members of the cohort. A peripheral blood sample was provided by each donor, and peripheral blood mononuclear cells were used for TCR beta sequencing. The Qiagen DNeasy Blood Extraction Kit was used to extract genomic DNA from the blood cell samples. The CDR3, cysteine through phenylalanine, is 15 amino acids long. Here the CDR3 DNA is all that survives: 45 bases in frame from base 1. Per the germline V gene, SGDLS is the CDR1 and YYNGEE is the CDR2. V is clipped by 3 bases and J by 5 bases, and the sequence between their germline boundaries is 17 bases long.

Here the chain combines TRBV9 and TRBJ1-1; the D segment cannot be called with confidence. Material: PBMCs. The TCR comes from a man aged 25-45 years in good health and CMV-seronegative. CDR3 protein: CASSAHSDIGTEAFF. DNA sequence: TGTGCCAGCAGCGCCCATAGCGACATTGGGACTGAAGCTTTCTTT.